This record covers a single TCR beta chain. Its antigen is not yet known. Base qualities are not provided; no much larger clone lies one nucleotide away. Library construction relied on 5' RACE. Sequencing took place on an Illumina HiSeq 2500. A second PCR of about 6 to 12 cycles was run with a J-beta primer mix and a sample-barcoded 5' primer. A unique molecular identifier was introduced onto each TCR beta cDNA molecule by a template-switch 5' adaptor carrying 12 random nucleotides. Each sample yielded at least 2.5 million CDR3-containing paired-end reads. The Mint cDNA synthesis kit, primed by a TRBC-specific oligonucleotide, was used to synthesize first-strand cDNA from all RNA. After uracil-DNA glycosylase treatment, a first 18-cycle PCR used universal primers M1SS and BC2_uni_R on all cDNA. In the source study's methods: For normalization, 1 million high-quality reads, each with a distinct molecular identifier, were randomly selected from each sample. Reads sharing molecular identifiers were discarded rather than binned into consensus sequences. MiTCR, set to a Q25 quality threshold and the strictest error-elimination algorithm, was used for CDR3 identification, clonotype clustering and error correction. A nonparametric unseen species model with Euler transformation was used to estimate lower-bound total TCR beta diversity. The public reads were quality trimmed at Q25 with fastp and then assembled into clones with MiXCR by TCRdb, keeping productive beta chains. Identical CDR3 protein sequences are pooled into one entry, listed with their most common genes and DNA. These V and J calls originate from TCRdb's pipeline instead of the authors' own analysis. Recorded for this sample are over 1,200,000 distinct CDR3 sequences; roughly 64% of them occurred a single time. 6.5% to 8.5% of the sample goes to the ten largest clones.

Donors were about 36 systemically healthy Caucasian individuals from Russia aged 6 to 90 years. About 10 milliliters of peripheral blood were collected from each donor into EDTA-treated Vacutainer tubes. Ficoll-Paque density-gradient centrifugation was used to isolate PBMCs, with at least 6 million per sample. Trizol reagent was used to extract total RNA from PBMCs, with at least 6 micrograms per sample. For every donor, an aliquot of PBMCs went through flow cytometry to measure the percentages of naive CD45RAhigh/CD27high T cells. Relative to germline, V is missing 4 bases and J is missing 15 bases, with 7 bases of the junction outside any gene match. The germline V gene specifies SGHTA as CDR1 and FQGNSA as CDR2. The CDR3 runs 12 residues from the cysteine to the phenylalanine. Of the read, only the CDR3 DNA is kept; its 36 bases are in frame from base 1. This entry is derived from a study of blood T cells in healthy people across ages (dated by TCRdb to 2014 to 2015). Notes on the research overall: Template switching captured roughly one uniquely barcoded TCR beta cDNA molecule per two T cells in model experiments. For two donors (one aged 18 to 30 and one aged 80 or older), the study analyzed two additional independent replicas of 1 million unique cDNA reads from the same blood draw. Using deep sequencing normalized with unique cDNA molecular identifiers, the study measured how TCR beta repertoire diversity changes with age. Donors were grouped into four age groups: young (average roughly 17 years), middle-aged (39), aged (about 59) and long-lived (less than 85). To avoid experimental bias, donors of different ages were spread randomly across the sequencing lanes. Study-level results and caveats: Compared with the aged group, the long-lived group had more naive CD4+ T cells, fewer expanded clones and increased TCR diversity, a pattern suggesting age selection. Because donor CMV infection status was unknown, age-related changes in expanded clonotypes were potentially confounded. Estimates of total diversity based on one million sequenced T cells were regarded as lower bounds and as underestimates. As age increased, observed TCR beta diversity per million T cells dropped in a roughly linear way, and a significant reduction was already evident by age 40. A strong correlation was found between observed TCR beta diversity and the percentage of naive T cells measured by flow cytometry. Conclusive comparison of naive and antigen-experienced compartments was prevented by the profiling of bulk unsorted PBMCs.

The sequence links TRBV7-2 to TRBJ2-1, and 9 junctional nucleotides match TRBD2. The clonotype was recovered from a man aged 18 to 30 in good health. The sequencing sample was made of blood. The bases are TGTGCCAGCAGCTCCCCGGGACTAGCTTTGTTCTTC. Translated, it reads CASSSPGLALFF. Reference TRBV7-2 and TRBJ2-1 proteins supply the regions before and after the CDR3; the full variable domain is: GAGVSQSPSNKVTEKGKDVELRCDPISGHTALYWYRQSLGQGLEFLIYFQGNSAPDKSGLPSDRFSAERTGGSVSTLTIQRTQQEDSAVYLCASSSPGLALFFGPGTRLTVL.